These 21 T cell receptor beta chains were all obtained from the same sample, sequenced in a study of blood T cell repertoires in COVID-19. The method was immunoSEQ multiplex PCR; TCRdb's version includes in-frame clones alone and lacks a portion of them. The profile shows 200,000 or so clones, approximately 84% of them singletons. Sequences were obtained from peripheral blood. Receptors originate from a human donor with acute or convalescent COVID-19. The donor label of this sample is uncertain.

With respect to this clone: This specimen includes other DNA sequences encoding the same CDR3. J is TRBJ2-7 and V is TRBV18, with D perhaps TRBD2 (5 bases). This CDR3 is built from 14 residues. Germline values: CDR1 KGHSH, CDR2 LQKENI. Trimming removed 2 bases at V and 2 bases at J, with 10 bases between. CDR3 bases: TGTGCCAGCTCACCAAATCCGGGGACCTACGAGCAGTACTTC. Its translation is CASSPNPGTYEQYF.

V and J are TRBV5-1 and TRBJ2-3; the D gene is possibly TRBD1 (5 bases). The V gene lost 0 bases and the J gene lost 2 bases, with 13 bases spanning the gap. CDR3 length: 16 amino acids. CDR1 SGHRS and CDR2 YFSETQ come from the germline V gene. In DNA form, the CDR3 reads TGCGCCAGCAGCTTGGGTACGGACAAATACACAGATACGCAGTATTTT. Its protein product is CASSLGTDKYTDTQYF.

The chain couples TRBV24-1 to TRBJ2-3; possibly TRBD2 for D (6 bases). V lost 5 bases and J 3 bases, leaving 14 bases between the germline ends. This CDR3 has 15 residues. Germline assignment: CDR1 KGHDR and CDR2 SFDVKD. CDR3 loop: CATSAGSGLTDTQYF. CDR3 bases: TGTGCCACCAGTGCCGGGAGCGGCTTGACAGATACGCAGTATTTT.

This clone was found many times. The genes are TRBV5-1 and TRBJ2-2; no reliable D call. Germline V CDR1 and CDR2: SGHRS, YFSETQ. V dropped 4 bases and J dropped 6 bases, with 13 bases sitting between them. The CDR3 runs to 14 residues. The CDR3 reads CASSPGSAPGELFF. In nucleotides, the CDR3 is TGCGCCAGCAGCCCAGGCAGTGCCCCCGGGGAGCTGTTTTTT.

The chain recombines TRBV6-5 with TRBJ2-7; tentative D call: TRBD2 (7 bases). V was pared by 2 bases and J by 0 bases, with 11 bases between. Germline CDR1 is MNHEY and CDR2 is SVGAGI. The CDR3 is 15 residues long. CDR3 residues: CASSYGGASSYEQYF. The CDR3 nucleotides read TGTGCCAGCAGTTACGGGGGGGCCAGCTCCTACGAGCAGTACTTC.

This clone was observed once. The chain couples TRBV6-5 to TRBJ1-5; TRBD1 might be the D (6 bases). The CDR3 extends over 15 amino acids. Germline CDR1 MNHEY, CDR2 SVGAGI. The V gene lost 11 bases and the J gene lost 3 bases, with 20 bases spanning the gap. This CDR3 is CAVGRGDIDNQPQHF. The CDR3, as DNA: TGTGCCGTCGGTCGAGGGGACATCGACAATCAGCCCCAGCATTTT.

The rearrangement joins TRBV6-4 to TRBJ2-2; TRBD2 is a possible D gene (6 bases). Per the germline V gene, CDR1 is MRHNA and CDR2 is SNTAGT. V lost 6 bases, J lost 6 bases, and 14 bases lay in between. The CDR3 runs 14 residues. CDR3 sequence: CASRQGTAAGELFF. The CDR3 DNA reads as TGTGCCAGCAGGCAAGGGACTGCAGCCGGGGAGCTGTTTTTT.

V is TRBV5-6 and J is TRBJ1-2; 9 bases are a match to TRBD1. Germline V gives CDR1 SGHDT, CDR2 YYEEEE. This CDR3 spans 13 amino acids. V shed 0 bases and J 6 bases; nucleotides not matched to a gene: 0. The CDR3 is CASSLGTGDGYTF. CDR3 in DNA: TGTGCCAGCAGCTTGGGGACAGGGGATGGCTACACCTTC.

This chain connects TRBV30 to TRBJ1-1; 7 positions agree with TRBD1. Germline CDR1 is GTSNPN and CDR2 is SVGIG (reference sequence). With V trimmed by 4 bases and J by 5 bases, 10 bases remained unmatched. The CDR3 is 14 amino acids. The CDR3 DNA is TGTGCCTGGAACCCGGGACAGAGTCGTACTGAAGCTTTCTTT. Its protein product is CAWNPGQSRTEAFF.

The rearrangement links TRBV10-3 to TRBJ1-6, with 7 bases lining up with TRBD1. This CDR3 comprises 13 residues. Trimming at V came to 7 bases and at J to 10 bases, leaving 7 bases not matched to a gene. CDR1 and CDR2 (germline): ENHRY, SYGVKD. The CDR3 spells CAIKRQGGSPLHF. CDR3 bases: TGTGCCATCAAAAGACAGGGCGGATCACCCCTCCACTTT.

V is TRBV19 and J is TRBJ2-1; 11 nucleotides line up with TRBD2. Trimming took 7 bases from V and 7 from J; bases not matched to a gene: 6. Germline V lookup: CDR1 LNHDA, CDR2 SQIVND (reference sequence). The CDR3 is 14 amino acids. The CDR3 nucleotides read TGTGCCAGTAAACCGACTAGCGGGAAAAATGAGCAGTTCTTC. This translates into CASKPTSGKNEQFF.

The chain employs TRBV14 and TRBJ1-4; a possible D gene is TRBD1 (6 bases). The V gene's germline CDR1 is SGHDN and CDR2 FVKESK. The V gene lost 4 bases and the J gene lost 8 bases, with 14 bases spanning the gap. This CDR3 spans 14 amino acids. CDR3 sequence: CASSRQGFREKLFF. The CDR3 DNA sequence: TGTGCCAGCAGCCGGCAGGGGTTCAGGGAAAAACTGTTTTTT.

The rearrangement links TRBV30 to TRBJ1-2; no clear D. V lost 7 bases to trimming and J lost 6 bases, with 9 bases between them. Germline V gene lookup returns CDR1 GTSNPN and CDR2 SVGIG (reference sequence). CDR3 length: 10 residues. In DNA, the CDR3 is TGTGCCTCCCCAGGAAATGGCTACACCTTC. This sequence encodes CASPGNGYTF.

The chain uses TRBV4-3 and TRBJ2-5; 10 bases line up with TRBD2. The CDR3 runs 19 residues. Germline V gene data show CDR1 as LGHNA and CDR2 as YSLEER. V trimming: 0 bases; J trimming: 5 bases; junction bases outside the gene matches: 15. This chain's CDR3 is CASSQDWWASGRGGETQYF. The CDR3 nucleotides are TGCGCCAGCAGCCAAGATTGGTGGGCTAGCGGGAGAGGTGGCGAGACCCAGTACTTC.

The DNA for the CDR3 is TGCAGCGTGAGGGGGGGTCCAGGGCAAACTGAAGCTTTCTTT. Protein sequence: CSVRGGPGQTEAFF. The V gene is TRBV29-1, the J gene TRBJ1-1; TRBD1 might be the D (6 bases). Germline V CDR1 and CDR2: SQVTM, ANQGSEA. The V end lost 6 bases, the J end lost 5 bases, and 19 bases lay between the germline ends. The CDR3 is 14 amino acids.

The CDR3, as DNA: TGCGCCAGCAGCTTGGCCCCGGGGAACGGGCCCCAGCATTTT. It codes for CASSLAPGNGPQHF. The genes are TRBV5-1 and TRBJ1-5; D is uncertain. V lost 0 bases and J 9 bases, leaving 13 bases between the germline ends. The CDR3 extends over 14 amino acids. Germline values: CDR1 SGHRS, CDR2 YFSETQ.

This chain uses TRBV5-4 with TRBJ2-5; TRBD2 agrees at 8 bases. CDR1 and CDR2 (germline): SGHNT, YYREEE (reference sequence). V lost 4 bases to trimming and J lost 5 bases; unmatched junction nucleotides: 4. This CDR3 has 13 amino acids. CDR3 in DNA: TGTGCCAGCAGCGGGACTAGAATTGAGACCCAGTACTTC. Translating it yields CASSGTRIETQYF.

The chain combines TRBV7-9 with TRBJ2-1; 13 nucleotides match TRBD2. This CDR3 region has 17 residues. V dropped 4 bases and J dropped 9; count of bases not matched to a gene: 12. Germline V gives CDR1 SEHNR, CDR2 FQNEAQ (reference sequence). The CDR3 sequence: CASSSSPGLAGYGEQFF. CDR3 bases: TGTGCCAGCAGCTCATCTCCGGGACTAGCGGGATATGGTGAGCAGTTCTTC.

The chain uses TRBV28 and TRBJ2-7; 11 bases line up with TRBD1. The CDR3 extends over 15 amino acids. Germline V gene lookup returns CDR1 MDHEN and CDR2 SYDVKM. V trimming: 3 bases; J trimming: 7 bases; junction bases outside the gene matches: 8. CDR3 in DNA: TGTGCCAGCAGTTTGGGCGGACAGGGGGCAGGGGAGCAGTACTTC. This translates into CASSLGGQGAGEQYF.

This clone turned up a few times. The V gene is TRBV6-5, the J gene TRBJ1-5; D gene ambiguous. This CDR3 has 14 residues. CDR1 and CDR2 from the germline V gene are MNHEY and SVGAGI. V shed 2 bases and J shed 2 bases, with 7 bases lying between them. The CDR3 DNA sequence: TGTGCCAGCAGTTACCGGTACGGCAATCAGCCCCAGCATTTT. Amino acid sequence: CASSYRYGNQPQHF.

The chain has TRBV24-1 and TRBJ2-5, with D perhaps matching TRBD1 (6 bases). The CDR3 loop spans 12 amino acids. Trimming cost V 4 bases and J 5 bases, with 7 bases left between them. Per the germline V gene, CDR1 is KGHDR and CDR2 is SFDVKD. CDR3 loop: CATSEQGETQYF. The DNA of the CDR3 is TGTGCCACCAGTGAACAGGGTGAGACCCAGTACTTC.